This T cell receptor beta chain comes out of a study of control samples from healthy donors and cancer patients. The CDR3 spans 15 residues. V gave up 1 base and J gave up 1 base, with 10 bases separating them. Germline CDR1 and CDR2: MDHEN and SYDVKM. The table came from immunoSEQ multiplex PCR; TCRdb's copy has only in-frame clones and leaves some out. The sample records 20,000 to 30,000 clones, roughly 90% being singletons. The TCR originated in a man over 45 with lung cancer. This chain connects TRBV28 to TRBJ1-1; unclear D gene. Sequenced: PBMCs. In DNA form, the CDR3 reads TGTGCCAGCAGTTTATCGACTGGCGGGAACACTGAAGCTTTCTTT. The encoded protein is CASSLSTGGNTEAFF.